The sequence of this TCR beta chain was determined in a study of blood T cells in healthy people across ages. Study-wide results and limits: CMV infection status of these donors was not known. While age rose, TCR beta diversity per million T cells dropped in a roughly linear way.

V was shortened by 3 bases and J by 3 bases, with 14 bases between the two germline ends. The germline gives CDR1 DFQATT, CDR2 SNEGSKA (reference sequence). The CDR3 has 14 amino acids. A second PCR, run for about 7 to 11 cycles, used a sample-barcoded 5' primer plus a J-beta primer mix. Every cDNA molecule carried a tag from a template-switch adaptor bearing 12 random nucleotides. Via MiXCR, TCRdb re-called the 5' RACE reads, giving one row per CDR3 protein. Found here are 1.5 million to 2 million distinct CDR3 sequences, roughly 27% of them singletons; the top ten hold 7.7%. This clonotype was counted only a few times. The antigen remains undetermined.

This chain uses TRBV20-1 with TRBJ2-5, with a weak D call TRBD2 (7 bases). This sequence originates from a young woman in good health. Sequencing input: blood. For the CDR3, the DNA is TGCAGTGCTAGCCGAGGGGGGGGGAAAGAGACCCAGTACTTC. It is translated as CSASRGGGKETQYF.